Listed below are T cell receptor beta chains from one sample, sequenced in a study of Ad26.COV2.S vaccination and SARS-CoV-2 variants. Generated by immunoSEQ multiplex PCR, the TCRdb table keeps only in-frame clones and is missing some. Of a few hundred thousand clones listed, approximately 91% were seen once; the top ten hold 1.5% to 2%. Sequencing used peripheral blood, obtained in a trial of Ad26.COV2.S vaccine versus placebo. The receptors derive from a person between 18 and 60 years old who received the Ad26.COV2.S COVID-19 vaccine or a placebo. Both conserved end residues are part of each CDR3. D genes are given only for firm matches. For some rows the clone size is stated as once, few or many, or as a class when expanded; others skip it.

TRBJ2-7	.	.	TRBV7-8	TGTGCCAGCAGCTTAGCTGAGGTATACGAGCAGTACTTC	CASSLAEVYEQYF
TRBJ2-5	.	.	TRBV6-6	TGTGCCAGCCAGAGGCCCGCGCGGACCCAGTACTTC	CASQRPARTQYF
TRBJ2-7	.	TRBD1	TRBV11-3	TGTGCCAGCAGCCCGATCCGGGACAGACCCTACGAGCAGTACTTC	CASSPIRDRPYEQYF
TRBJ1-5	.	.	TRBV7-2	TGTGCCAGCAGCGCGCTGGGGGTCAATCAGCCCCAGCATTTT	CASSALGVNQPQHF
TRBJ2-1	.	.	TRBV9	TGTGCCAGCAGCGTAGAGAACGGGGGCAATGAGCAGTTCTTC	CASSVENGGNEQFF
TRBJ2-2	.	.	TRBV7-3	TGTGCCAGCAGCCCCGACACTAGGAGGGGCGACACCGGGGAGCTGTTTTTT	CASSPDTRRGDTGELFF
TRBJ1-6	once	.	TRBV6-5	TGTGCCAGCAACTCGGAATTTGGGTCACCCCTCCACTTT	CASNSEFGSPLHF
TRBJ1-1	.	TRBD1	TRBV28	TGTGCCAGCAGAACAAAATATGACAGGGTAATACAGGCTTTCTTT	CASRTKYDRVIQAFF
TRBJ2-2	.	.	TRBV6-5	TGTGCCAGCAGTTACAATGCGAACACCGGGGAGCTGTTTTTT	CASSYNANTGELFF
TRBJ2-4	once	.	TRBV3-1/TRBV3-2	TGTGCCAGCAGCCAGACAGCATCAGCCAAAAACATTCAGTACTTC	CASSQTASAKNIQYF
TRBJ2-7	.	TRBD2	TRBV28	TGTGCCAGCAGCCCCGGACTAGCGGGAGCATTCGAGCAGTACTTC	CASSPGLAGAFEQYF
TRBJ2-3	.	TRBD1	TRBV7-3	TGTGCCAGCAGCTTCGGACAGGGCCCCCCCAGAACGCAGTATTTT	CASSFGQGPPRTQYF
TRBJ2-5	.	TRBD2	TRBV7-7	TGTGCTAGCAGCCCAGGACTAGCGGGAGGGCAAGAGACCCAGTACTTC	CASSPGLAGGQETQYF
TRBJ1-5	.	TRBD1	TRBV11-2	TGTGCCAGCAGCTCAGGACAGGGCGGTTCCCAGCATTTT	CASSSGQGGSQHF
TRBJ1-5	.	TRBD1	TRBV28	TGTGCCAGCAGTCTTGCCGGACAGGGTCAGCCCCAGCATTTT	CASSLAGQGQPQHF
TRBJ1-2	.	.	TRBV30	TGTGCCTGGAGTGGAGGGACTTTTCCCATCTATGGCTACACCTTC	CAWSGGTFPIYGYTF
TRBJ1-2	few	.	TRBV27	TGTGCCAGCAGTGCCACTCCCCAGTTCGGCTACACCTTC	CASSATPQFGYTF
TRBJ2-7	.	.	TRBV11-3	TGTGCCAGCAGCTTAGGCCGTCGGGGAGTTTACGAGCAGTACTTC	CASSLGRRGVYEQYF
TRBJ2-7	.	.	TRBV10-3	TGTGCCATCGGGGGTGACGAGCAGTACTTC	CAIGGDEQYF
TRBJ2-2	.	TRBD1	TRBV19	TGTGCCAGTACCGCACAGGGGGCTTTTACCGGGGAGCTGTTTTTT	CASTAQGAFTGELFF
TRBJ2-1	.	.	TRBV9	TGTGCCAGCAGCGTGTGGAAAGGCTTCTCCTACAATGAGCAGTTCTTC	CASSVWKGFSYNEQFF
TRBJ1-6	once	.	TRBV4-1	TGCGCCAGCAGCCCGTACAGAAACCACTATAATTCACCCCTCCACTTT	CASSPYRNHYNSPLHF
TRBJ2-3	.	TRBD2	TRBV24-1	TGTGCCACCAGTGATTTAGCGGGAGTTCAGTATTTT	CATSDLAGVQYF
TRBJ2-7	.	TRBD1	TRBV7-2	TGTGCCAGCAGGGACCGCAGGGGGCGTCTATACGAGCAGTACTTC	CASRDRRGRLYEQYF
TRBJ2-3	.	.	TRBV7-2	TGTGCCAGCAGCTTAGTTGCGGGGTTTGCGGGTACGCAGTATTTT	CASSLVAGFAGTQYF
TRBJ1-1	.	TRBD1	TRBV9	TGTGCCAGCAGTCCCGGGACAGGCCCTGAAGCTTTCTTT	CASSPGTGPEAFF
TRBJ2-1	.	TRBD1	TRBV18	TGTGCCAGCTCACCACCGACAGGGGACAATGAGCAGTTCTTC	CASSPPTGDNEQFF
TRBJ2-5	.	TRBD2	TRBV30	TGTGCCTGGAGTGTACTAAGCGGGAGGTTTATAAAGACCCAGTACTTC	CAWSVLSGRFIKTQYF
TRBJ2-7	once	.	TRBV6-1	TGTGCCAGCAGTGAAGCGTGGGCTAGTAGACACGAGCAGTACTTC	CASSEAWASRHEQYF
TRBJ2-3	.	TRBD1	TRBV19	TGTGCCAGCGCACACAGGGGGCACACAGATACGCAGTATTTT	CASAHRGHTDTQYF
TRBJ1-6	.	TRBD1	TRBV4-2	TGTGCCAGCAGCCAAGGGGAGGGACAGGGTAATTCACCCCTCCACTTT	CASSQGEGQGNSPLHF
TRBJ2-7	many	TRBD1	TRBV7-9	TGTGCCAGCAGCTCCCGGACAGGGGTGGACTACGAGCAGTACTTC	CASSSRTGVDYEQYF
TRBJ2-7	.	.	TRBV7-3	TGTGCCAGCAGCAGAGACAGTAACTACGAGCAGTACTTC	CASSRDSNYEQYF
TRBJ1-4	.	TRBD1	TRBV2	TGTGCCAGCAGCGGACAGGGGGATGTCCGACTTGAAAAACTGTTTTTT	CASSGQGDVRLEKLFF
TRBJ2-7	.	TRBD2	TRBV4-1	TGCGCCAGCAGCCAACCAGGGAGGGATTTATTCACCTACGAGCAGTACTTC	CASSQPGRDLFTYEQYF
TRBJ2-3	once	.	TRBV11-3	TGTGCCAGCAGCCCGGGCACAGATACGCAGTATTTT	CASSPGTDTQYF
TRBJ1-1	.	TRBD1	TRBV7-9	TGTGCCAGCAGCCCACGGGACAGTCTGAACACTGAAGCTTTCTTT	CASSPRDSLNTEAFF
TRBJ2-1	.	.	TRBV24-1	TGTGCCACCAGTGATTGGTGGGACGAGGAAGACAATGAGCAGTTCTTC	CATSDWWDEEDNEQFF
TRBJ1-2	.	TRBD1	TRBV2	TGTGCCAGCAGTCAACAGGGGGCCATGGGCTACACCTTC	CASSQQGAMGYTF